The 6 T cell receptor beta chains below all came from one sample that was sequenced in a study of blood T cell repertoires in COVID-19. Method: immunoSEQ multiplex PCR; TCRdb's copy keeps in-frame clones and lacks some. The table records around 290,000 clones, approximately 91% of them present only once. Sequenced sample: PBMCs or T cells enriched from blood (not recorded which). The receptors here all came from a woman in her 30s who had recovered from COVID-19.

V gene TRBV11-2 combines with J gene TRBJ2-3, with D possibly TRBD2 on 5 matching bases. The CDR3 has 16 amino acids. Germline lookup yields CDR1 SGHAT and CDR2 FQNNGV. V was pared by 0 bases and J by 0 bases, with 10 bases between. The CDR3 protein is CASSLEGWTSTDTQYF. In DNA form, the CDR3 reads TGTGCCAGCAGCTTAGAGGGTTGGACTAGCACAGATACGCAGTATTTT.

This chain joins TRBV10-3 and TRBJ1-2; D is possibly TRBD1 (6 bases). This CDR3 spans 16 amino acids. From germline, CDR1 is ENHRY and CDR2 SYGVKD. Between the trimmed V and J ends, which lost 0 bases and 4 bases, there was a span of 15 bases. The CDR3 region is CAISESSGGGSYGYTF. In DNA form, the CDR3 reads TGTGCCATCAGTGAGTCGAGTGGGGGCGGCTCCTATGGCTACACCTTC.

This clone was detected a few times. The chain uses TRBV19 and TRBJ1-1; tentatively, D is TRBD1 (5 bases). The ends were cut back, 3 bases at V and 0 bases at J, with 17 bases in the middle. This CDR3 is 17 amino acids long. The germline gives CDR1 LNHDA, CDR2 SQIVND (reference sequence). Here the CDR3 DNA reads TGTGCCAGTAGTATTTCCCCCGACGGACAATTGAACACTGAAGCTTTCTTT. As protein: CASSISPDGQLNTEAFF.

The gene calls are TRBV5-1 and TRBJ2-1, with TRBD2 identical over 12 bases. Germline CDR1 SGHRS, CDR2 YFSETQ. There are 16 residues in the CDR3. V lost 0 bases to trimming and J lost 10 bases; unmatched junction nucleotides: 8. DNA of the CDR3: TGCGCCAGCAGCTTGGATCTAGCGGGAGGGTCGAGGGAGCAGTTCTTC. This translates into CASSLDLAGGSREQFF.

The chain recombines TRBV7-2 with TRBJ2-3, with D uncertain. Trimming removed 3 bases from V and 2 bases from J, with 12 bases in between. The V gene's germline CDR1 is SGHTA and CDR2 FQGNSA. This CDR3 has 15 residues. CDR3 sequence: CASSFSEHYTDTQYF. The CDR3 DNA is TGTGCCAGCAGCTTTTCGGAGCATTACACAGATACGCAGTATTTT.

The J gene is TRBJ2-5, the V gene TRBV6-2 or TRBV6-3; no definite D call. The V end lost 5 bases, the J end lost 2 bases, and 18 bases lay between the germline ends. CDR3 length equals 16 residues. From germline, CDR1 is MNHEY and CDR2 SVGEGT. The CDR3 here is CASSPLPLRLQETQYF. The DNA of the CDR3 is TGTGCCAGCAGTCCCCTCCCTTTGAGGCTACAAGAGACCCAGTACTTC.